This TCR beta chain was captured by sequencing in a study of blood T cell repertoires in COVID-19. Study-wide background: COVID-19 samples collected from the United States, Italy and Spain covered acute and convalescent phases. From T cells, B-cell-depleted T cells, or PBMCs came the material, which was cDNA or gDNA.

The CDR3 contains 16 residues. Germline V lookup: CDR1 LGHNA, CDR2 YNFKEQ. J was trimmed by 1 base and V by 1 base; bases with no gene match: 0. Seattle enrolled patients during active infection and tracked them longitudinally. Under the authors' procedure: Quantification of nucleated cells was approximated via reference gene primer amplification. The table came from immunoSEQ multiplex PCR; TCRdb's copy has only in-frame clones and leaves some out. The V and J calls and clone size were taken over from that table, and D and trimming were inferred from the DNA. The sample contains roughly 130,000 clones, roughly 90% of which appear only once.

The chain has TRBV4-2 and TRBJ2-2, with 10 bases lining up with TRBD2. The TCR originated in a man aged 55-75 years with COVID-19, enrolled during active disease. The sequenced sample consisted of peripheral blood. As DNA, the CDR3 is TGTGCCAGCAGCCAAGGGACTAGCGGGAACACCGGGGAGCTGTTTTTT. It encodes CASSQGTSGNTGELFF.